Sequencing of this T cell receptor (beta chain) was carried out in a study of T-cell reconstitution after alpha-beta-depleted transplantation in children. The CDR3 spans 13 residues. V lost 5 bases to trimming and J lost 3 bases, with 10 bases between them. The TCRbeta library was prepared with unique molecular identifiers. TCRdb re-called the PCR reads through MiXCR, storing one row per CDR3 protein. The sample shows 450,000 to 700,000 distinct CDR3 sequences, over 20% of them seen only once. This clonotype was found a few times. Its target is not known. Findings and caveats of the study: T-cell counts and diversity at one year following transplant were attributed mainly to newly produced T cells.

This TCR came from a boy younger than two with Wiskott-Aldrich syndrome, due to receive a stem cell transplant. Sequenced here: PBMCs, sampled before TCRalphabeta/CD19-depleted stem cell transplant. The V gene is TRBV12-3 or TRBV12-4, the J gene TRBJ1-2; no firm D call. The CDR3 nucleotides read TGTGCCAGCAGTCTGACGGGATACTATGGCTACACCTTC. Translation gives CASSLTGYYGYTF.